A selection of T cell receptor beta chains follows, all from one sample in a study of cytomegalovirus exposure and HLA in healthy donors. This table comes from immunoSEQ multiplex PCR, and its TCRdb copy is limited to in-frame clones, with some not included. The sample lists roughly 63,000 clones; roughly 90% were seen once. Specimen: PBMCs. The receptors were gathered from a woman aged 18-35 years in good health and CMV-seronegative. Both conserved end residues are trimmed from each CDR3.

v_gene	len	j_gene	CDR3aa
TRBV7-6	14	TRBJ2-7	ASSPRGFLGVYEQY
TRBV5-1	12	TRBJ2-7	ASSFAQATYEQY
TRBV4-1	19	TRBJ2-1	ASSSRSGTSGSPSSYNEQF
TRBV6-1	12	TRBJ2-7	ASNPLQGTYEQY
TRBV4-1	12	TRBJ2-7	ASSQAGQTYEQY
TRBV19	14	TRBJ1-6	ASSPPGWDIPSPLH
TRBV7-9	13	TRBJ1-1	ASRGQGVTNTEAF
TRBV7-9	13	TRBJ1-6	ASSTGTGFDSPLH
TRBV9	13	TRBJ1-1	ASTLGGQTNTEAF
TRBV28	13	TRBJ1-4	ASTHPGTADEKLF
TRBV28	12	TRBJ2-5	ASSLAGPQETQY
TRBV4-2	14	TRBJ2-6	ASSQGQISGANVLT
TRBV30	10	.	AWSSGRYEQY
TRBV27	13	TRBJ1-3	ASSFRDRPGNTIY
TRBV28	15	TRBJ1-1	ASSSGTGYTQNTEAF
TRBV6-4	14	TRBJ2-3	ASRPPLSGSPDTQY
TRBV18	13	TRBJ2-2	ASSPMGQNTGELF
TRBV19	12	TRBJ1-2	ASSSARGDYGYT
TRBV11-1	13	TRBJ2-1	ASSNSGSTYNEQF
TRBV5-1	10	TRBJ2-7	ASSLAGDEQY
TRBV7-9	12	TRBJ2-7	ASSVPGQTDSRD
TRBV5-1	10	TRBJ1-2	ASSLQGSGYT
TRBV10-1	14	TRBJ2-3	ASSESPSGGRNTQY
TRBV19	11	TRBJ2-7	ASSPQVFYEQY
TRBV27	15	TRBJ1-1	ASSPWRGRSANTEAF
TRBV7-2	13	TRBJ1-5	ASSLEGTGNQPQH
TRBV28	13	TRBJ1-2	ASSPRSRAGYGYT
TRBV6-5	12	TRBJ2-1	ASSRGTGGNEQF
TRBV11-2	14	TRBJ2-2	ASSVRGRGWTGELF
TRBV28	12	TRBJ2-3	ASSPAGNTDTQY
TRBV5-1	13	TRBJ1-2	ASRPLTGLNYGYT
TRBV9	12	TRBJ2-5	ASSVGLAVETQY
TRBV5-4	14	TRBJ2-3	ASSLALAGHTDTQY
TRBV28	19	TRBJ2-6	ASSSPGQGALMDSGANVLT
TRBV19	12	TRBJ2-7	ASSMGQGYHEQY
TRBV28	12	TRBJ2-4	ASSEQIFQNIQY
TRBV10-2	13	TRBJ1-6	ASSDRDRGNSPLH
TRBV30	11	TRBJ1-5	AWTEEAGQPQH
TRBV29-1	11	TRBJ2-2	SVNQGGTGELF
TRBV7-9	15	TRBJ2-1	ASSAPLGAGGHNEQF